These 20 T cell receptor beta chains share one sample of origin, sequenced in a study of control samples from healthy donors and cancer patients. Profiling relied on immunoSEQ multiplex PCR, and the TCRdb table lists in-frame clones only, not all of them. The sample has about 160,000 clones, just under 95% seen once; the top ten hold around 8.5%. Sequenced material: blood. The source is a woman aged 40 to 50 in good health.

The gene calls are TRBV19 and TRBJ1-1; D not resolved. Germline CDR1 and CDR2: LNHDA and SQIVND (reference sequence). There are 14 residues in the CDR3. V gave up 3 bases and J gave up 0 bases, with 8 bases separating them. The CDR3 DNA sequence: TGTGCCAGTAGTATCCGACACGTGAACACTGAAGCTTTCTTT. Translation gives CASSIRHVNTEAFF.

The chain carries TRBV4-3 and TRBJ2-3; D is unresolved. The V end lost 1 base, the J end lost 4 bases, and 15 bases lay between the germline ends. The CDR3 length is 16 residues. In germline, CDR1 is LGHNA, CDR2 YSLEER. CDR3 sequence (DNA): TGCGCCAGCAGCCAAGGGGCAGCCTCAAACCCAGATACGCAGTATTTT. Its translation is CASSQGAASNPDTQYF.

This sequence joins TRBV27 and TRBJ1-2; 11 positions match TRBD1. The CDR3 contains 15 residues. V dropped 5 bases and J dropped 2; count of bases not matched to a gene: 4. The V gene's germline CDR1 is MNHEY and CDR2 SMNVEV (reference sequence). CDR3 residues: CASSRTGGENYGYTF. As DNA, the CDR3 is TGTGCCAGCAGTAGGACAGGGGGCGAGAACTATGGCTACACCTTC.

This chain uses TRBV7-2 with TRBJ2-2, with 8 bases lining up with TRBD2. Germline trimming cut 4 bases from V and 3 bases from J; bases unmatched to any gene: 4. Per the germline V gene, CDR1 is SGHTA and CDR2 is FQGNSA. The CDR3 contains 15 residues. The CDR3 DNA reads as TGTGCCAGCAGCTACGGGACTAGTCACACCGGGGAGCTGTTTTTT. As protein: CASSYGTSHTGELFF.

The chain couples TRBV18 to TRBJ2-1; D might be TRBD1 (5 bases). CDR3 length equals 17 residues. The germline V gene encodes CDR1 KGHSH and CDR2 LQKENI. Trimming cost V 3 bases and J 4 bases, with 19 bases left between them. The CDR3 region has the DNA TGTGCCAGCTCACCGGGCGGTGGGGCCGAGAGTTACAATGAGCAGTTCTTC. As protein: CASSPGGGAESYNEQFF.

The chain joins TRBV4-1 to TRBJ2-5; 9 bases match TRBD1. Per the germline V gene, CDR1 is MGHRA and CDR2 is YSYEKL. The CDR3 contains 15 residues. V dropped 5 bases and J dropped 5; count of bases not matched to a gene: 9. CDR3 protein: CASSGQQGAQETQYF. DNA of the CDR3: TGCGCCAGCAGCGGGCAACAGGGGGCCCAGGAGACCCAGTACTTC.

The gene calls are TRBV6-6 and TRBJ2-4, with 8 bases lining up with TRBD1. Germline loops: CDR1 MNHNY, CDR2 SVGAGI (reference sequence). The CDR3 runs to 17 residues. After removal of 5 bases from V and 0 bases from J, the junction contained 9 bases not matched to a gene. CDR3 bases: TGTGCCAGCAGTCCGACCAGGGGGCCCCCAGCCAAAAACATTCAGTACTTC. Its protein product is CASSPTRGPPAKNIQYF.

This clone appeared a single time. V is TRBV5-6 and J is TRBJ2-5; D is perhaps TRBD2 (5 bases). Germline V gene sequence: CDR1 SGHDT, CDR2 YYEEEE. Trimming removed 4 bases from V and 5 bases from J, with 21 bases in between. There are 16 residues in the CDR3. The CDR3 loop reads CASSPLGGRSTETQYF. The CDR3 DNA reads TGTGCCAGCAGCCCTCTCGGAGGCCGGTCGACCGAGACCCAGTACTTC.

This clone occurred once. This chain uses TRBV5-4 with TRBJ1-2; D gene uncertain. The CDR3 covers 15 residues. Germline V gene lookup returns CDR1 SGHNT and CDR2 YYREEE (reference sequence). V was pared by 1 base and J by 8 bases, with 18 bases between. This chain's CDR3 is CASSLSLGKLSGYTF. In DNA, the CDR3 is TGTGCCAGCAGCTTGTCTCTGGGGAAACTATCGGGCTACACCTTC.

On this clone: Other DNA sequences in this specimen translate into the identical CDR3. CDR3 sequence reads: CASSLGSGNTIYF. The CDR3 coding sequence is TGCGCCAGCAGTCTTGGATCTGGAAACACCATATATTTT. This chain joins TRBV5-1 and TRBJ1-3; D is undetermined. There are 13 residues in the CDR3. The germline V gene encodes CDR1 SGHRS and CDR2 YFSETQ. The V and J ends lost 5 bases and 1 base respectively, with 7 bases between them.

The chain carries TRBV19 and TRBJ1-5; D might be TRBD1 (5 bases). Trimming left V 4 bases short and J 4 bases short, with 11 bases between. The CDR3 contains 14 residues. CDR1 is LNHDA and CDR2 is SQIVND in the germline V gene (reference sequence). The chain's CDR3 is CASSTTANNQPQHF. The CDR3 bases are TGTGCCAGTAGTACGACAGCGAATAATCAGCCCCAGCATTTT.

A single count supports this clone. The chain carries TRBV5-1 and TRBJ2-2; D gene uncertain. The CDR3 extends over 14 amino acids. Germline values: CDR1 SGHRS, CDR2 YFSETQ. Deletions cut 0 bases from V and 1 base from J, with 4 bases between. CDR3 region: CASSLVQNTGELFF. CDR3 nucleotide sequence: TGCGCCAGCAGCTTGGTCCAGAACACCGGGGAGCTGTTTTTT.

The chain recombines TRBV7-3 with TRBJ2-5, with 9 bases matching TRBD2. Germline V CDR1 and CDR2: SGHTA, FQGTGA. The CDR3 contains 16 residues. Unmatched junction bases numbered 12, after V lost 5 bases and J lost 5 bases. CDR3 nucleotides: TGTGCCAGCAGCCCTCTGGCGGGGGGGCCGGAGGAGACCCAGTACTTC. This gives the protein CASSPLAGGPEETQYF. Full variable domain (outside the CDR3, taken from reference TRBV7-3 and TRBJ2-5): GAGVSQTPSNKVTEKGKYVELRCDPISGHTALYWYRQSLGQGPEFLIYFQGTGAADDSGLPNDRFFAVRPEGSVSTLKIQRTERGDSAVYLCASSPLAGGPEETQYFGPGTRLLVL.

Notes on this clone: In the same sample, other DNA sequences code for this CDR3. This chain uses TRBV4-1 with TRBJ1-2; 9 bases are a match to TRBD1. The CDR3 contains 18 residues. Germline assignment: CDR1 MGHRA and CDR2 YSYEKL. V dropped 4 bases and J dropped 8; count of bases not matched to a gene: 20. The CDR3 sequence: CASSRSGSNRGPGGGYTF. CDR3 nucleotides: TGCGCCAGCAGCCGGTCGGGTTCAAACAGGGGGCCGGGGGGGGGCTACACCTTC.

The chain uses TRBV12-3 or TRBV12-4 and TRBJ2-7; D may be TRBD2 (5 bases). Deletions cut 3 bases from V and 2 bases from J, with 5 bases between. The CDR3 has 12 residues. CDR3 loop: CASSFGAYEQYF. CDR3 sequence (DNA): TGTGCCAGCAGTTTCGGGGCCTACGAGCAGTACTTC.

The V and J genes are TRBV19 and TRBJ2-1; tentatively, D is TRBD2 (5 bases). V was clipped by 3 bases and J by 5 bases, with 14 bases between them. This CDR3 contains 15 residues. Germline CDR1 reads LNHDA; CDR2 reads SQIVND (reference sequence). Here the CDR3 reads CASSMKAGLHNEQFF. The CDR3 region has the DNA TGTGCCAGTAGTATGAAAGCTGGACTGCACAATGAGCAGTTCTTC.

The chain links TRBV12-3 or TRBV12-4 to TRBJ1-2, with TRBD1 matching 7 bases. The CDR3 consists of 12 residues. After removal of 8 bases from V and 5 bases from J, the junction contained 5 bases not matched to a gene. This CDR3 is CASLTGQYGYTF. The CDR3 nucleotides are TGTGCCAGCTTGACGGGACAGTATGGCTACACCTTC.

V usage is TRBV7-2 and J usage is TRBJ1-3; 7 nucleotides line up with TRBD1. There are 15 residues in the CDR3. After removal of 0 bases from V and 2 bases from J, the junction contained 1 base not matched to a gene. Germline CDR1 and CDR2: SGHTA and FQGNSA. The CDR3 DNA reads TGTGCCAGCAGCTTAGCTACAGGGGCTGGAAACACCATATATTTT. This gives the protein CASSLATGAGNTIYF.

This rearrangement joins TRBV7-9 to TRBJ1-5; D remains ambiguous. Per the germline V gene, CDR1 is SEHNR and CDR2 is FQNEAQ (reference sequence). V was trimmed by 0 bases and J by 5 bases, leaving 5 bases between them. CDR3 length equals 13 residues. CDR3 protein: CASSLAGYQPQHF. The CDR3 DNA reads TGTGCCAGCAGCTTAGCCGGCTATCAGCCCCAGCATTTT.

The J gene is TRBJ1-3, the V gene TRBV5-4; TRBD1 is a possible D gene (6 bases). V was pared by 1 base and J by 2 bases, with 10 bases between. The CDR3 runs to 15 residues. Germline V gene sequence: CDR1 SGHNT, CDR2 YYREEE (reference sequence). CDR3 bases: TGTGCCAGCAGCTTGCCGGGGGCTACTGGAAACACCATATATTTT. Its translation: CASSLPGATGNTIYF.